This TCR beta chain is drawn from a study of Graves' ophthalmopathy and Graves' hyperthyroidism. Study results and limitations: A majority of expanded thyroid clonotypes exceeding 0.001 frequency were likewise present in blood.

Investigators amplified TCR beta CDR3 regions from RNA transcripts. Second-round multiplex PCR followed a first-round RT-PCR using HTBI primers. MiXCR, run by TCRdb on the multiplex PCR reads, gives a single entry per CDR3 protein. Of around 400,000 distinct CDR3 sequences listed, 20% to 25% are singletons. This clonotype was recorded at least ten times. The antigen remains undetermined. Each hyperthyroidism patient was newly diagnosed, with under 2 months' duration, and aged 18 to 65. The sample comprised peripheral blood. The origin of this receptor is a woman aged 18-29 years with stable Graves' hyperthyroidism.

CDR3 sequence (DNA): TGCGCCAGCAGCTTGGGGGGTGACAGGGGAGCCGAGCAGTACTTC. Translating it yields CASSLGGDRGAEQYF. V usage is TRBV5-1 and J usage is TRBJ2-7; 8 nucleotides agree with TRBD1. The CDR3 contains 15 residues. Unmatched junction bases numbered 8, after V lost 0 bases and J lost 6 bases. Germline-derived CDR1 and CDR2 are SGHRS and YFSETQ.